The entry that follows covers one T cell receptor (beta chain) sequence. CDR1 and CDR2 from the germline V gene are SEHNR and FQNEAQ (reference sequence). V was shortened by 1 base and J by 3 bases, with 6 bases between the two germline ends. This CDR3 has 13 amino acids. Per the original data handling: From reference gene primer amplification, estimates of nucleated cell counts were derived. Using immunoSEQ multiplex PCR, the repertoire was profiled, and TCRdb retains in-frame clones only, with some absent. V, J and clone size reflect that table, while D and trimming were determined from the DNA. The profile shows 250,000 or so clones, roughly 90% of them singletons. These data are taken from a study of blood T cell repertoires in COVID-19. Overall study: Spain, Italy and the United States supplied samples that represented acute and convalescent COVID-19.

This clonotype was obtained from a woman in her twenties or thirties with acute or convalescent COVID-19. The sample comprised peripheral blood. V and J are TRBV7-9 and TRBJ1-1, with D perhaps TRBD1 (5 bases). CDR3 in amino acids: CASSLVRDTEAFF. CDR3 DNA: TGTGCCAGCAGCTTAGTCAGGGACACTGAAGCTTTCTTT.